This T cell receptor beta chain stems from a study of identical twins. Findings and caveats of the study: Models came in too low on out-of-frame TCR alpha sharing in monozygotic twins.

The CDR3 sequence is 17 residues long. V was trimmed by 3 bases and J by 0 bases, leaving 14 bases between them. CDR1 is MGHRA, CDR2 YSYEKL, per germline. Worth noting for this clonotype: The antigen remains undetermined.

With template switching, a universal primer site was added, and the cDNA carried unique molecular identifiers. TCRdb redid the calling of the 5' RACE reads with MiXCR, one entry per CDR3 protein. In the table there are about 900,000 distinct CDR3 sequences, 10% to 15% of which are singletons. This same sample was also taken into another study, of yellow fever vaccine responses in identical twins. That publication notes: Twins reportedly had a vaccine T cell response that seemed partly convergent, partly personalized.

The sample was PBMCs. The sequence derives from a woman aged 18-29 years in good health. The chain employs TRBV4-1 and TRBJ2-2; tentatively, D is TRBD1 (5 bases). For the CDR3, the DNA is TGCGCCAGCAGCCAGAGACAGACTGGGGCGAACACCGGGGAGCTGTTTTTT. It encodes CASSQRQTGANTGELFF.